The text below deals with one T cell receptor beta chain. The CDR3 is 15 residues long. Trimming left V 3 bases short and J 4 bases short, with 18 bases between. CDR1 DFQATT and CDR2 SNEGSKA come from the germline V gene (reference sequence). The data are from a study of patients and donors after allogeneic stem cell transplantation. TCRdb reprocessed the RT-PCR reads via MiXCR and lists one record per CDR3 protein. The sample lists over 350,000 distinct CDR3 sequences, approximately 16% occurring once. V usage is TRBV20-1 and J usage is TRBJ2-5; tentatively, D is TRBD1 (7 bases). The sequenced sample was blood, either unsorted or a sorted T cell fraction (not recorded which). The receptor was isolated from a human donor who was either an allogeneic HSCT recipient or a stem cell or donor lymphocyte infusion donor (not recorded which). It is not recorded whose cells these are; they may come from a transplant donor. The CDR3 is CSASEGLRGRETQYF. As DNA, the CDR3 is TGCAGTGCTAGTGAGGGACTCAGGGGGAGAGAGACCCAGTACTTC.